This TCR beta chain was recorded in a study of shared clonotypes between healthy human individuals. Overall study results and limits: Tissue TCR repertoires likely differ from these blood-only repertoires.

Points on this clone: Its antigen is still unknown.

The CDR3 loop spans 13 amino acids. With 7 bases removed from V and 1 base from J, the gap between germline ends came to 9 bases. The germline V gene has CDR1 SGHRS and CDR2 YFSETQ. This was a deep-level run. The authors distributed each subset's genomic DNA evenly over several immunoSEQ plates. Some clones are missing from TCRdb's copy, which holds only in-frame ones; the method was immunoSEQ multiplex PCR. The data hold about 2.2 million clones, with 85% to 95% observed a single time. Naive CD8 cells, CD45RO-negative and positively selected for CCR7, excluded terminally differentiated effector memory CD45RA+ cells.

This receptor was identified in a man younger than 30 in good health. Some clones in this sample may be carry-over from other donors' samples. The sequencing sample was made of naive CD8+ T cells from PBMCs. This sequence joins TRBV5-1 and TRBJ2-1, with D possibly being TRBD1 or TRBD2 (5 bases each). The CDR3 coding sequence is TGCGCCAGCCGGGACGGATCCTACAATGAGCAGTTCTTC. Its protein is CASRDGSYNEQFF.